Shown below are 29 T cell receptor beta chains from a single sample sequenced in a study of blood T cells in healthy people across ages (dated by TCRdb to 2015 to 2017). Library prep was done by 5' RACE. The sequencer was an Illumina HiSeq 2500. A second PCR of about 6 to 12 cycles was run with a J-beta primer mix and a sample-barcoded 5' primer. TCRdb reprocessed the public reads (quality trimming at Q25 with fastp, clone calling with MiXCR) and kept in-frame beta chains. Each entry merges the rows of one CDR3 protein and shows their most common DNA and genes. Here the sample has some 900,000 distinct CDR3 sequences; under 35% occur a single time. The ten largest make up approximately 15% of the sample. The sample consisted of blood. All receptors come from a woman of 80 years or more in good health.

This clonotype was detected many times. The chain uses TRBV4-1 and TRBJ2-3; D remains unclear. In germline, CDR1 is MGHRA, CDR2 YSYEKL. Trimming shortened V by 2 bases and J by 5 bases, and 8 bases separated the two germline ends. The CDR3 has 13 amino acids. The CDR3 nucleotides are TGCGCCAGCAGCCAACGACTTCGAGATACGCAGTATTTT. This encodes CASSQRLRDTQYF.

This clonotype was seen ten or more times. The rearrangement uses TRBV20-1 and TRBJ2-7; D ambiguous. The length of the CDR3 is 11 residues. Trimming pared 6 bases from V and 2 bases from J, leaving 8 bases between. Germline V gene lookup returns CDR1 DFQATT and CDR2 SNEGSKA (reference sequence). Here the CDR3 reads CSARIPYEQYF. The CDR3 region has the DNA TGCAGTGCGAGGATCCCCTACGAGCAGTACTTC.

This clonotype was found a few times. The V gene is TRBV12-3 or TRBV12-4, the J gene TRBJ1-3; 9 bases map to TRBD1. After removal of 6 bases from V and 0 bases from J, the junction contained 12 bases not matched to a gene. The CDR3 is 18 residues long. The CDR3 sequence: CASRADRGSVFSGNTIYF. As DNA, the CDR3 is TGTGCCAGCAGAGCGGACAGGGGCTCCGTGTTCTCTGGAAACACCATATATTTT.

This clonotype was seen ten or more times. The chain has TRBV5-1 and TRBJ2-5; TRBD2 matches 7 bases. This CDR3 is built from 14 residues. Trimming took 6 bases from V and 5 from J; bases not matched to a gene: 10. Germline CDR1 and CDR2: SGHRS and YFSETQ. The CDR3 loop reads CASKIAGVAETQYF. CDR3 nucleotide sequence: TGCGCCAGCAAGATTGCGGGGGTTGCGGAGACCCAGTACTTC.

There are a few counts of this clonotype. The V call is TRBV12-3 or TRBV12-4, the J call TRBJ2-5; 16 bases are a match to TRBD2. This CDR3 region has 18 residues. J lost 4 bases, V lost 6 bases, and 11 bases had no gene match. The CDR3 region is CASSPGLAGGRVRETQYF. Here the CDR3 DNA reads TGTGCCAGCAGCCCGGGACTAGCGGGGGGGCGAGTCAGAGAGACCCAGTACTTC.

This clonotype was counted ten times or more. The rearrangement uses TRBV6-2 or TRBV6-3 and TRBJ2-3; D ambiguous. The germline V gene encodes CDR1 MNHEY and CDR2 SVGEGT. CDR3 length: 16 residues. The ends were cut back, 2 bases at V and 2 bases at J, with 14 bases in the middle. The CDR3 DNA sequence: TGTGCCAGCAGTTACGGGCGGAAGCCCCCCACAGATACGCAGTATTTT. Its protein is CASSYGRKPPTDTQYF.

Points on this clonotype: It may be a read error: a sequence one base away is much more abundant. The CDR3 bases are TGTGCCAGCGCCCCTAGCGGGGGGGCCTCCTACAATGAGCAGTTCTTC. Residues: CASAPSGGASYNEQFF. The rearrangement links TRBV2 to TRBJ2-1; 12 bases map to TRBD2. V gave up 8 bases and J gave up 0 bases; unmatched junction bases: 5. Germline V gene sequence: CDR1 SNHLY, CDR2 FYNNEI. The CDR3 has 16 amino acids. The full variable domain, with the rest looked up from reference TRBV2 and TRBJ2-1, is EPEVTQTPSHQVTQMGQEVILRCVPISNHLYFYWYRQILGQKVEFLVSFYNNEISEKSEIFDDQFSVERPDGSNFTLKIRSTKLEDSAMYFCASAPSGGASYNEQFFGPGTRLTVL.

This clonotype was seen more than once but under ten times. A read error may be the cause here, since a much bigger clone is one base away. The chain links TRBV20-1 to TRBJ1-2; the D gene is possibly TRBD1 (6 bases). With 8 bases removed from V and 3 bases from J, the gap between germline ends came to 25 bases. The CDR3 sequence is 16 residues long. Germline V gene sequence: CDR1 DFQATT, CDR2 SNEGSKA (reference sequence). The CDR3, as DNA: TGCAGTTCGAGTCTCCTGTCGTACGGGGGCGACTATGGCTACACCTTC. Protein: CSSSLLSYGGDYGYTF.

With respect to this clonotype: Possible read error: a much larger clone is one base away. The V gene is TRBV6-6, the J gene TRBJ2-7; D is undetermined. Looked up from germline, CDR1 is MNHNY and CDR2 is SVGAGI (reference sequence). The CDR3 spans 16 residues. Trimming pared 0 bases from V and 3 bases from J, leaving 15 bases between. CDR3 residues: CASSYSSKVTRYEQYF. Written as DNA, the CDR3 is TGTGCCAGCAGTTACTCGTCTAAGGTGACTCGCTACGAGCAGTACTTC.

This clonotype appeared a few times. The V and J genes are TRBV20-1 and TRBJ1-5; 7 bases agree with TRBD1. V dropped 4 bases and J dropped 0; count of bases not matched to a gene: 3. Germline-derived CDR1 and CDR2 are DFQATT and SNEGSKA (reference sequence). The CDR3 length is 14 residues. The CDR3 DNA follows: TGCAGTGCTAACAGGGGTAATAGCAATCAGCCCCAGCATTTT. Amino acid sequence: CSANRGNSNQPQHF.

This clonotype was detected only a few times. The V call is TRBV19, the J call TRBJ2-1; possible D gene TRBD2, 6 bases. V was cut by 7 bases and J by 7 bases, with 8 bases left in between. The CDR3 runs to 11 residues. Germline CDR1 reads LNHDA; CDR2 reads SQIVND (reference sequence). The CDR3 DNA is TGTGCCAGTATGCGGGGAAATGAGCAGTTCTTC. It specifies CASMRGNEQFF.

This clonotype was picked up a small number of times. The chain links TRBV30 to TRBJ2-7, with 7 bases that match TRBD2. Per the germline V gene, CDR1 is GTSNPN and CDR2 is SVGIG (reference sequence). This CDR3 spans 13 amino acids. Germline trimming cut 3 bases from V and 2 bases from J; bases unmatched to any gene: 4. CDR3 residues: CAWRFTSAYEQYF. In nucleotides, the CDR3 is TGTGCCTGGAGATTCACTAGCGCCTACGAGCAGTACTTC.

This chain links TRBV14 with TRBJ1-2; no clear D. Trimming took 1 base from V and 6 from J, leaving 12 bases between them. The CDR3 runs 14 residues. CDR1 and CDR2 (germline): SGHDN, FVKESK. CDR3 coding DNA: TGTGCCAGCAGCCAAGTTGCTACAAGCCATGGCTACACCTTC. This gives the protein CASSQVATSHGYTF.

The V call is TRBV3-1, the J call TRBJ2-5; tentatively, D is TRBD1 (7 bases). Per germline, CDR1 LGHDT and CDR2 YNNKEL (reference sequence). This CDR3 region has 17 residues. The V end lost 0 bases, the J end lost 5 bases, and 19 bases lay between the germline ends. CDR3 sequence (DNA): TGTGCCAGCAGCCAAGACTCTGTGACAGGGAGGAGCGAGACCCAGTACTTC. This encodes CASSQDSVTGRSETQYF.

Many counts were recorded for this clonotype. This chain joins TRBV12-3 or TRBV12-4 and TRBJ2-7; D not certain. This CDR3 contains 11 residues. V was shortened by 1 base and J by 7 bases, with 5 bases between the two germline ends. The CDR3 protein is CASSLVDEQYF. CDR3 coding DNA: TGTGCCAGCAGTTTAGTGGATGAGCAGTACTTC.

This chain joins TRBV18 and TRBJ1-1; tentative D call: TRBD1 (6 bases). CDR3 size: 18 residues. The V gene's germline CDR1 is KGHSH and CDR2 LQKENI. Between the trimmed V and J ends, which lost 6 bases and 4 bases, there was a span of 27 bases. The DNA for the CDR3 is TGTGCCAGCTCTCCCCTCCGGGACACCATGGGTGGTAGCACTGAAGCTTTCTTT. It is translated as CASSPLRDTMGGSTEAFF.

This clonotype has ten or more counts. The DNA of the CDR3 is TGTGCCAGCAGCTTATATACGCAGTATTTT. As protein: CASSLYTQYF. The chain uses TRBV7-6 and TRBJ2-3; D is unclear. The germline V gene encodes CDR1 SGHVS and CDR2 FNYEAQ. V was trimmed by 2 bases and J by 7 bases, leaving 1 base between them. This CDR3 comprises 10 residues.

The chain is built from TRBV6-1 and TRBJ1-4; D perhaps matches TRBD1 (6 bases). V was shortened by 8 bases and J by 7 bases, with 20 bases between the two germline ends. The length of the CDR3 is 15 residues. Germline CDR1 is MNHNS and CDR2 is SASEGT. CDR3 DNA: TGTGCCAGCCTTCGGACGGGGGCGAAGATTGAAAAACTGTTTTTT. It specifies CASLRTGAKIEKLFF.

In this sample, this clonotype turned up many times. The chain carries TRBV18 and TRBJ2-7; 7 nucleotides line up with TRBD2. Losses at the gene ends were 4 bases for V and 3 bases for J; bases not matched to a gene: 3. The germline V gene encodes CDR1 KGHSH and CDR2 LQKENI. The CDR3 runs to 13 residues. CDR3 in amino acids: CASSRGTNYEQYF. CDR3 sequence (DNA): TGTGCCAGCTCACGCGGGACTAACTACGAGCAGTACTTC.

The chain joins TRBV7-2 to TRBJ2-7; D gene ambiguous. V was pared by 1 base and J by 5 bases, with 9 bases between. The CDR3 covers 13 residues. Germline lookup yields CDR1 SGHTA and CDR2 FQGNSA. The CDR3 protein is CASSLVREDEQYF. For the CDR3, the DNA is TGTGCCAGCAGCTTAGTTCGCGAGGACGAGCAGTACTTC.

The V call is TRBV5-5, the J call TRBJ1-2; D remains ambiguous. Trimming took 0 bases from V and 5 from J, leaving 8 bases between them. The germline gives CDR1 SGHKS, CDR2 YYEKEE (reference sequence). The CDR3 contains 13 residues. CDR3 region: CASSLVPDYGYTF. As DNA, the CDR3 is TGTGCCAGCAGCTTGGTTCCCGATTATGGCTACACCTTC.

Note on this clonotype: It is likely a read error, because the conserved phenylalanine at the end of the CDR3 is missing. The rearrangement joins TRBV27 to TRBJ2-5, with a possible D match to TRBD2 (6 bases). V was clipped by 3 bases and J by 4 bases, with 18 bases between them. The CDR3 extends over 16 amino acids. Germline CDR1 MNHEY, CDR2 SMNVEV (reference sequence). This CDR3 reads CASSFGRDVRLETQYS. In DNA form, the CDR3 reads TGTGCCAGCAGTTTTGGGCGGGACGTTCGTCTAGAGACCCAGTACTCC.

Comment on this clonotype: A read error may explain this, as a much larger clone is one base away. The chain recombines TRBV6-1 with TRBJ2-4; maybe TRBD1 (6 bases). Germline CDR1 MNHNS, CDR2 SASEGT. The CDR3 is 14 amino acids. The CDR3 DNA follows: TGTGCCAGCAGTGACGGACAGACTAAAAACATTCCGTACTTC. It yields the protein CASSDGQTKNIPYF.

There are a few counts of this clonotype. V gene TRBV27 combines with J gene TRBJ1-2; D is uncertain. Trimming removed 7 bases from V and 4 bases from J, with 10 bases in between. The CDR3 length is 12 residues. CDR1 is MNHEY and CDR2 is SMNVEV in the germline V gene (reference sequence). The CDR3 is CASKRAVYGYTF. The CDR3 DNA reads TGTGCCAGCAAAAGGGCAGTCTATGGCTACACCTTC.

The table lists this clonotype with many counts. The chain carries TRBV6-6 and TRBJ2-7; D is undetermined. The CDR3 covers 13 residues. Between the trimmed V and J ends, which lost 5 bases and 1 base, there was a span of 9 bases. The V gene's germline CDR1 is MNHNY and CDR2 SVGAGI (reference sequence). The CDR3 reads CASSPKGSYEQYF. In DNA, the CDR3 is TGTGCCAGCAGTCCCAAGGGATCCTACGAGCAGTACTTC.

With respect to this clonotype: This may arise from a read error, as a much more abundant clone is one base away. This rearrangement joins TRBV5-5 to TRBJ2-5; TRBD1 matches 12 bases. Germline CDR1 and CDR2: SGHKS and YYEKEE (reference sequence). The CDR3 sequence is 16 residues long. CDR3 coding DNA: TGTACCAGCAGCTTGGGGGACAGGGGGCATCAAGAGACCCAGTACTTC. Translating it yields CTSSLGDRGHQETQYF.

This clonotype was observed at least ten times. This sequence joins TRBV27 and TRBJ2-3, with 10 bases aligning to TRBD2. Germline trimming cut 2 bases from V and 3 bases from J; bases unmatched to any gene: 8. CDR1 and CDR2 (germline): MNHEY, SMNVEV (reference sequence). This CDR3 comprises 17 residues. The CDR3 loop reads CASSLPPSGGLTDTQYF. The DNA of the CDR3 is TGTGCCAGCAGTTTACCCCCTAGCGGGGGTTTGACAGATACGCAGTATTTT.

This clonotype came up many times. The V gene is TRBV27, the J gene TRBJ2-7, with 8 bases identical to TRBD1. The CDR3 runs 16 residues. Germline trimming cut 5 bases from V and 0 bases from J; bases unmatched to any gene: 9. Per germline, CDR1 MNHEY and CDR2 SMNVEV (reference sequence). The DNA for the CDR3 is TGTGCCAGCAGTCCCGGGACAGGTTCGAGCTCCTACGAGCAGTACTTC. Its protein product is CASSPGTGSSSYEQYF.

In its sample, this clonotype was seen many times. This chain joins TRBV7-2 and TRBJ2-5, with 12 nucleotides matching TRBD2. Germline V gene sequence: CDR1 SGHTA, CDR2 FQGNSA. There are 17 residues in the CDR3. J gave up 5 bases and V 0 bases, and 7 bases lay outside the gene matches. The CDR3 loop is CASSLAGGLAGRETQYF. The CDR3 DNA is TGTGCCAGCAGCTTAGCGGGAGGACTAGCGGGGAGGGAGACCCAGTACTTC.